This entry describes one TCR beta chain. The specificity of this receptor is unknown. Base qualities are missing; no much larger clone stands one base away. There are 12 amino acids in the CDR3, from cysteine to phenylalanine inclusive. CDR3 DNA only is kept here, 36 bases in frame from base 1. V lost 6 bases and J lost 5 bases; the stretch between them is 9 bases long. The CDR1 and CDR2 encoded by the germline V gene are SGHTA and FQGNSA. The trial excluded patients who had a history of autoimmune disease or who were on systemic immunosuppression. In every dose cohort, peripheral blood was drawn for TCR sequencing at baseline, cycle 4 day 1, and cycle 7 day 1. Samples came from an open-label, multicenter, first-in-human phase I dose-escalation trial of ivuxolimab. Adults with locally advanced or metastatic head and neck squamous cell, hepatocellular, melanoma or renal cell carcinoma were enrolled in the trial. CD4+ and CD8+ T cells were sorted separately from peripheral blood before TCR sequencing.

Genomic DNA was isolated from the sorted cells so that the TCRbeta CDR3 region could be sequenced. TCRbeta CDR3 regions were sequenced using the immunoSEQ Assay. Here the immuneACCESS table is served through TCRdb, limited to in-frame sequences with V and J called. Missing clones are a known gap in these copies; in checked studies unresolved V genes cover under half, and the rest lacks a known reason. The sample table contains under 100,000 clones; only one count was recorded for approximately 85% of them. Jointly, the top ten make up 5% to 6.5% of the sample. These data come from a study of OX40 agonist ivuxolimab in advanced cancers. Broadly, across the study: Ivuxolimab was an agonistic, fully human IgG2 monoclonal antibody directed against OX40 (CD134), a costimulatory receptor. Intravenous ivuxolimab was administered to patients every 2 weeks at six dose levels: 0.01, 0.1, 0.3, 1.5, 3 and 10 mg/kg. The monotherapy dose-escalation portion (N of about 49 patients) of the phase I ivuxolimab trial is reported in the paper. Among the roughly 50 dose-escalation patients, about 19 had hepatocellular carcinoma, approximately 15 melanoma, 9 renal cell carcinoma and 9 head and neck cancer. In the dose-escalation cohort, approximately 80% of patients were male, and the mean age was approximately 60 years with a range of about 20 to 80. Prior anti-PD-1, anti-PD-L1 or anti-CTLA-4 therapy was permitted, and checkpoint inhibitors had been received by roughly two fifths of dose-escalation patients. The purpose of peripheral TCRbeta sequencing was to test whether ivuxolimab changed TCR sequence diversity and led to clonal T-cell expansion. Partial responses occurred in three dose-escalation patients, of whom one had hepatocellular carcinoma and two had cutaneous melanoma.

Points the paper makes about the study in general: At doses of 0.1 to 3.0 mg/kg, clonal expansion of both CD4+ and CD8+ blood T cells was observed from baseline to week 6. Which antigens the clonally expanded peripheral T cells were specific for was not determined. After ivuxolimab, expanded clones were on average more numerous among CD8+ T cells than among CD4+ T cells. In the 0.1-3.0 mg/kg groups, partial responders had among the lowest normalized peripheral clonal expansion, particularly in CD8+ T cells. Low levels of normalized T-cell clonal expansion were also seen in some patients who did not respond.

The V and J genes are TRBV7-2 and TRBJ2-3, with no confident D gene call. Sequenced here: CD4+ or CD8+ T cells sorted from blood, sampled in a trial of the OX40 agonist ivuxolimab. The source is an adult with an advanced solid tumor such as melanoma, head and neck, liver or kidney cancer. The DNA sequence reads TGTGCCAGCAGTGATCGACTAGATACGCAGTATTTT. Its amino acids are CASSDRLDTQYF. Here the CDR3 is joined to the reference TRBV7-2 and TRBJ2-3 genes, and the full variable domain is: GAGVSQSPSNKVTEKGKDVELRCDPISGHTALYWYRQSLGQGLEFLIYFQGNSAPDKSGLPSDRFSAERTGGSVSTLTIQRTQQEDSAVYLCASSDRLDTQYFGPGTRLTVL.